Listed below are T cell receptor beta chains from one sample, sequenced in a study of long-term antiretroviral therapy in people with HIV. The assay was immunoSEQ multiplex PCR, and TCRdb's table has in-frame clones only and misses some. The sample consists of approximately 16,000 clones, just over 85% of them appearing once. The sequenced sample was unsorted PBMCs, obtained 2.3 years before starting antiretroviral therapy. Receptor source: a woman under 40 with HIV. Both conserved end residues are part of each CDR3. The D gene is left open where the match is weak. A row's size may be missing; if present it is once, few, many or a size class.

length	size	J	D	V	CDR3	DNA
15	-	TRBJ1-1	-	TRBV9	CASSVVSSANTEAFF	TGTGCCAGCAGCGTAGTTTCCTCAGCCAACACTGAAGCTTTCTTT
14	-	TRBJ2-3	-	TRBV7-8	CASSLATRSDTQYF	TGTGCCAGCAGCTTAGCGACCAGGTCAGATACGCAGTATTTT
15	-	TRBJ2-7	TRBD1	TRBV5-1	CASSPMGTGNYEQYF	TGCGCCAGCAGCCCGATGGGGACAGGGAACTACGAGCAGTACTTC
13	few	TRBJ1-6	TRBD1	TRBV18	CASSIQGGSPLHF	TGTGCCAGCTCAATACAGGGGGGATCACCCCTCCACTTT
15	-	TRBJ1-4	TRBD1	TRBV2	CASSYGTGGGEKLFF	TGTGCCAGCAGTTACGGGACAGGGGGTGGGGAAAAACTGTTTTTT
15	-	TRBJ1-1	-	TRBV28	CASTTPGHPNTEAFF	TGTGCCAGCACAACTCCGGGACATCCAAACACTGAAGCTTTCTTT
12	-	TRBJ2-7	-	TRBV30	CAWKQGWGEQYF	TGTGCCTGGAAACAGGGTTGGGGGGAGCAGTACTTC
14	-	TRBJ1-5	TRBD1	TRBV2	CASSGDSSYQPQHF	TGTGCCAGCAGTGGGGACAGTTCTTATCAGCCCCAGCATTTT
12	once	TRBJ1-2	-	TRBV7-9	CASSLGGYGYTF	TGTGCCAGCAGCCTCGGGGGCTATGGCTACACCTTC
13	-	TRBJ1-4	-	TRBV5-1	CASSLQGREKLFF	TGCGCCAGCAGCCTTCAGGGCAGGGAAAAACTGTTTTTT
12	-	TRBJ1-5	-	TRBV2	CASSPNRWDQHF	TGTGCCAGCAGTCCTAACCGATGGGACCAGCATTTT
14	-	TRBJ1-2	TRBD1	TRBV30	CAWSRQGMNYGYTF	TGTGCCTGGAGTAGACAGGGAATGAACTATGGCTACACCTTC
18	-	TRBJ2-3	TRBD1	TRBV5-1	CASSLAMGTGAVGDTQYF	TGCGCCAGCAGCTTGGCGATGGGAACAGGGGCGGTAGGAGATACGCAGTATTTT
14	-	TRBJ2-1	-	TRBV7-6	CASSPGPLANEQFF	TGTGCCAGCAGCCCAGGGCCACTGGCCAATGAGCAGTTCTTC
14	-	TRBJ1-6	-	TRBV5-5	CASSLEGGGSPLHF	TGTGCCAGCAGCTTGGAGGGAGGAGGTTCACCCCTCCACTTT
17	-	TRBJ2-3	-	TRBV5-1	CASRYVAYVAATDTQYF	TGCGCCAGCAGGTATGTAGCGTACGTAGCGGCCACAGATACGCAGTATTTT
16	once	TRBJ2-2	TRBD1	TRBV14	CASSRPGGKNTGELFF	TGTGCCAGCAGCCGCCCAGGGGGCAAGAACACCGGGGAGCTGTTTTTT
14	few	TRBJ2-3	TRBD2	TRBV2	CASSEAVGGDTQYF	TGTGCCAGCAGTGAAGCAGTGGGAGGGGATACGCAGTATTTT
14	-	TRBJ2-7	-	TRBV7-2	CASSSYAGLGEQYF	TGTGCCAGCAGCTCGTACGCGGGGCTTGGGGAGCAGTACTTC
12	few	TRBJ2-1	-	TRBV30	CAWSVGSNEQFF	TGTGCCTGGAGTGTCGGGTCCAATGAGCAGTTCTTC
16	once	TRBJ1-1	-	TRBV4-1	CASSQAVYMVNTEAFF	TGCGCCAGCAGCCAAGCCGTGTACATGGTGAACACTGAAGCTTTCTTT
17	-	TRBJ2-2	-	TRBV10-2	CASSDSNGGLATGELFF	TGCGCCAGCAGTGATTCGAACGGGGGGCTTGCGACCGGGGAGCTGTTTTTT